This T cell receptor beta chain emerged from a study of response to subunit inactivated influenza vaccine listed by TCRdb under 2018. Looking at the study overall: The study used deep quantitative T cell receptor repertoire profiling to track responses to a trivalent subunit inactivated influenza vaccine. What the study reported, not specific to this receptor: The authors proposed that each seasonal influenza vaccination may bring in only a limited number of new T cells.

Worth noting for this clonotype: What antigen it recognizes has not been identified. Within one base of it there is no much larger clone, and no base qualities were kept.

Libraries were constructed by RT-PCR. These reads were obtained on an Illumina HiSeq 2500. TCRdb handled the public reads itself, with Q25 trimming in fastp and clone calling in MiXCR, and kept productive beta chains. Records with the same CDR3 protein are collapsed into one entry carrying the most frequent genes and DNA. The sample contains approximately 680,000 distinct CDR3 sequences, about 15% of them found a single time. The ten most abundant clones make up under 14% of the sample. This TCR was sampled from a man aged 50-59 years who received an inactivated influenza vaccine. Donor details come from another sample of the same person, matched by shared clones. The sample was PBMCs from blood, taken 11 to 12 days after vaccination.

This receptor has the CDR3 CASSENRGGNQPQHF. The sequenced DNA is TGTGCCAGCAGTGAGAACAGGGGTGGCAATCAGCCCCAGCATTTT. The receptor chain draws on TRBV2 and TRBJ1-5, with 7 bases matching TRBD1. Inclusive of the bounding cysteine and phenylalanine, the CDR3 is 15 residues long. Only the CDR3 part of the read is kept: 45 bases, read in frame from the first base. Trimming leaves V shorter by 3 bases and J shorter by 2 bases, with the junction holding 4 bases beyond the gene matches. CDR1 SNHLY and CDR2 FYNNEI are derived from the germline V gene.